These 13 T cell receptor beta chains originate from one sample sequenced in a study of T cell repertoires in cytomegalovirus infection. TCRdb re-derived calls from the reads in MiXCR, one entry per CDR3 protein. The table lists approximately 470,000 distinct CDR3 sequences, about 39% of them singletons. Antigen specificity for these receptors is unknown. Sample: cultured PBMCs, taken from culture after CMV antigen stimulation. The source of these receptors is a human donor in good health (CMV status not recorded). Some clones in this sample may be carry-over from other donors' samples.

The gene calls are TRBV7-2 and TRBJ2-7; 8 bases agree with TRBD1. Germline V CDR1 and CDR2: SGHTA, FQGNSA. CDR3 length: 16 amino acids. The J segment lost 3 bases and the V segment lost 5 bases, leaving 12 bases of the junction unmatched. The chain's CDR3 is CASSLAPGTGYYEQYF. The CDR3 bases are TGTGCCAGCAGCCTGGCCCCGGGGACAGGTTACTACGAGCAGTACTTC.

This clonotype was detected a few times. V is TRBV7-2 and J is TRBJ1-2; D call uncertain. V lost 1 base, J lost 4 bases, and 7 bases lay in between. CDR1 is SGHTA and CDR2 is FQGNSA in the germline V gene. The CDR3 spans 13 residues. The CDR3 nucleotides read TGTGCCAGCAGCTTAGAGGAGCTCTATGGCTACACCTTC. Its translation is CASSLEELYGYTF.

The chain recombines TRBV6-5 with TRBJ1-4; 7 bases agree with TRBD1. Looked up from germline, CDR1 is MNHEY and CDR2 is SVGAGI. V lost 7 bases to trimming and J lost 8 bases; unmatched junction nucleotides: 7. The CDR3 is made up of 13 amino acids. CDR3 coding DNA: TGTGCCAGCAAAGGGGGCAGAAGGGAAAAACTGTTTTTT. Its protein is CASKGGRREKLFF.

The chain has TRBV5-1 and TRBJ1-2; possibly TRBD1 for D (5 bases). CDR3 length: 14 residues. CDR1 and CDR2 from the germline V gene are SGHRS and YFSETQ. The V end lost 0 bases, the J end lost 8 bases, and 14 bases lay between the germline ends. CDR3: CASSLGGRSGGYTF. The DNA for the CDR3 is TGCGCCAGCAGCTTGGGGGGGAGATCCGGAGGCTACACCTTC. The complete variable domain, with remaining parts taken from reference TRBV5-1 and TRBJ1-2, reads KAGVTQTPRYLIKTRGQQVTLSCSPISGHRSVSWYQQTPGQGLQFLFEYFSETQRNKGNFPGRFSGRQFSNSRSEMNVSTLELGDSALYLCASSLGGRSGGYTFGSGTRLTVV.

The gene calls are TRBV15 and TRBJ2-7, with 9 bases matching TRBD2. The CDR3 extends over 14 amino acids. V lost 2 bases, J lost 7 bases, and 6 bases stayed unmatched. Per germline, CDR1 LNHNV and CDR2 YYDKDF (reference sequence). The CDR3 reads CATSRLAGSWEQYF. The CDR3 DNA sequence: TGTGCCACCAGCAGACTAGCGGGATCGTGGGAGCAGTACTTC.

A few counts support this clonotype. The CDR3 nucleotides are TGCAGTGCTAGAGATCTGAACGACACCGGGGAGCTGTTTTTT. It specifies CSARDLNDTGELFF. The genes are TRBV20-1 and TRBJ2-2; D is undetermined. Germline-derived CDR1 and CDR2 are DFQATT and SNEGSKA (reference sequence). V gave up 0 bases and J gave up 3 bases, with 8 bases separating them. This CDR3 spans 14 amino acids.

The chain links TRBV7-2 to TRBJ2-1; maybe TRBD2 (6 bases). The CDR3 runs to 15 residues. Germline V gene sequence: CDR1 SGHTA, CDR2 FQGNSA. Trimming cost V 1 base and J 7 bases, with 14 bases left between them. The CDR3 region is CASSLGSGRLNEQFF. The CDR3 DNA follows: TGTGCCAGCAGCTTAGGGTCAGGGAGGTTGAATGAGCAGTTCTTC.

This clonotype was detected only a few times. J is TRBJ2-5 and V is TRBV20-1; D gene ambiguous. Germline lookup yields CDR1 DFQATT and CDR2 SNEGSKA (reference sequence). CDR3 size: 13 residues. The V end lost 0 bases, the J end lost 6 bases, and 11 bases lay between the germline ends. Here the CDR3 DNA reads TGCAGTGCTAGAGATGAGGTTTTGCAGACCCAGTACTTC. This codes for CSARDEVLQTQYF.

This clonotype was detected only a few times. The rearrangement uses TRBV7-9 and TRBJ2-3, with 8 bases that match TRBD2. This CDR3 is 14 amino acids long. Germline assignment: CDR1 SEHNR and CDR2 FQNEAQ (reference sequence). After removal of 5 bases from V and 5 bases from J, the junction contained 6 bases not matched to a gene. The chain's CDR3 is CASSAGGWVDTQYF. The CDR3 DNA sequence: TGTGCCAGCAGCGCGGGAGGTTGGGTAGATACGCAGTATTTT.

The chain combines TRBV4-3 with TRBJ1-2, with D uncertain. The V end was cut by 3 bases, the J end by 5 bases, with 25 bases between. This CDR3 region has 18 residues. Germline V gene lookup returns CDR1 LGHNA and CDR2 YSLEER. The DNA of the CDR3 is TGCGCCAGCAGCCATCTTCCCGTGCCCGGACTGAACACTTATGGCTACACCTTC. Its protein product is CASSHLPVPGLNTYGYTF.

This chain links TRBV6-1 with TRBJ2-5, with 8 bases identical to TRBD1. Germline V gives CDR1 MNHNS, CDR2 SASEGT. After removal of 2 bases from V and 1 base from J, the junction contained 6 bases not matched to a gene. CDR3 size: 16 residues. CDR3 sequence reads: CASSEWQGAVQETQYF. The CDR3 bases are TGTGCCAGCAGTGAATGGCAGGGGGCTGTCCAAGAGACCCAGTACTTC.

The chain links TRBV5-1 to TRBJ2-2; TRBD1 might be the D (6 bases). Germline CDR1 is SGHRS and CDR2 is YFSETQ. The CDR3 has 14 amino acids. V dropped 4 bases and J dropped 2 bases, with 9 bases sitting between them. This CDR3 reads CASSQGHNTGELFF. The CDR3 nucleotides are TGCGCCAGCAGCCAGGGACACAACACCGGGGAGCTGTTTTTT.

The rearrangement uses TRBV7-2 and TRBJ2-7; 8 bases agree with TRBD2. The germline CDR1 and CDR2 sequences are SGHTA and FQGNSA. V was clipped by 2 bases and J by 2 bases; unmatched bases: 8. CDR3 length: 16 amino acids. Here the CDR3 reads CASSLRVAGGTYEQYF. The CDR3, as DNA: TGTGCCAGCAGCTTAAGGGTGGCGGGGGGTACCTACGAGCAGTACTTC. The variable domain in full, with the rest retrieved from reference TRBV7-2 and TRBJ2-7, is GAGVSQSPSNKVTEKGKDVELRCDPISGHTALYWYRQSLGQGLEFLIYFQGNSAPDKSGLPSDRFSAERTGGSVSTLTIQRTQQEDSAVYLCASSLRVAGGTYEQYFGPGTRLTVT.